The 6 T cell receptor beta chains below come from one sample, sequenced in a study of blood T cells in healthy people across ages. Sample-barcoded 5' priming and a J-beta primer mix drove a second PCR of roughly 7 to 11 cycles. TCRdb fed the 5' RACE reads into MiXCR, producing one record per CDR3 protein. This table holds 650,000 to 1,000,000 distinct CDR3 sequences, about half found once. Source material: blood. The receptors were gathered from an elderly man in good health.

The chain carries TRBV20-1 and TRBJ2-1; 7 bases agree with TRBD2. From germline, CDR1 is DFQATT and CDR2 SNEGSKA (reference sequence). The V gene end was trimmed by 2 bases and the J gene end by 0 bases; junction bases not matched to a gene: 10. This CDR3 is built from 17 residues. CDR3 sequence reads: CSARHTSGISSYNEQFF. The CDR3 DNA is TGCAGTGCTAGACACACGAGCGGGATAAGCTCCTACAATGAGCAGTTCTTC.

The V call is TRBV2, the J call TRBJ1-1; TRBD1 agrees at 10 bases. Unmatched junction bases numbered 12, after V lost 2 bases and J lost 0 bases. The CDR3 covers 19 residues. Germline V gene lookup returns CDR1 SNHLY and CDR2 FYNNEI. CDR3: CASSETLLGQGSMNTEAFF. DNA of the CDR3: TGTGCCAGCAGTGAAACGCTACTGGGACAGGGGTCGATGAACACTGAAGCTTTCTTT.

This CDR3 is CASSQGTGQVPSTDTQYF. In DNA, the CDR3 is TGTGCCAGCAGCCAAGGGACAGGGCAGGTCCCTAGCACAGATACGCAGTATTTT. The chain employs TRBV4-2 and TRBJ2-3; 8 bases agree with TRBD1. The CDR3 is made up of 18 amino acids. V shed 1 base, J shed 0 bases, and the junction held 9 bases outside the gene matches. Germline CDR1 LGHNA, CDR2 YNFKEQ.

The V call is TRBV29-1, the J call TRBJ1-1; TRBD1 agrees at 8 bases. Trimming removed 7 bases from V and 1 base from J; junction bases left unmatched: 5. The CDR3 runs to 13 residues. CDR1 and CDR2 from the germline V gene are SQVTM and ANQGSEA. Here the CDR3 reads CSAETGANTEAFF. The CDR3 coding sequence is TGCAGCGCTGAGACAGGGGCGAACACTGAAGCTTTCTTT.

V is TRBV7-2 and J is TRBJ2-7, with 7 bases fitting TRBD2. The CDR3 runs to 15 residues. V was pared by 5 bases and J by 3 bases, with 10 bases of the junction left unmatched. Germline CDR1 and CDR2: SGHTA and FQGNSA. CDR3 in DNA: TGTGCCAGCAGCATTGGGCCAGCGGGAAACTACGAGCAGTACTTC. This codes for CASSIGPAGNYEQYF.

This clonotype was counted a single time. The rearrangement links TRBV10-3 to TRBJ1-4; D possibly corresponds to TRBD1 (5 bases). Germline V gives CDR1 ENHRY, CDR2 SYGVKD. This CDR3 has 15 residues. V lost 3 bases, J lost 0 bases, and 8 bases lay in between. The CDR3 DNA reads as TGTGCCATCAGTGACGGGACCGCAACTAATGAAAAACTGTTTTTT. It encodes CAISDGTATNEKLFF.